The 10 T cell receptor beta chains listed next were all sequenced from one sample in a study of a mutant IDH1 vaccine in newly diagnosed glioma. Antigens of these TCRs are unknown. The time point here: week 47, end of study. Topical imiquimod was applied with each vaccine dose, which held 300 ug of mutant IDH1 20-mer peptide. Method: immunoSEQ multiplex PCR; TCRdb's copy keeps in-frame clones and lacks some. Counted here are approximately 50,000 clones, about four fifths occurring once; the ten biggest clones make up about 3.3%. The starting material was PBMCs, obtained from a glioma patient whose treatment included an IDH1 peptide vaccine. These receptors were taken from a woman between 50 and 59 years old with glioma.

This chain connects TRBV5-1 to TRBJ1-3; the match to TRBD1 covers 9 bases. The V and J ends lost 0 bases and 4 bases, in that order; junction bases with no gene match: 2. This CDR3 spans 15 amino acids. In germline, CDR1 is SGHRS, CDR2 YFSETQ. The CDR3 nucleotides are TGCGCCAGCAGCTTGGAGGGACAGGGAGGAAACACCATATATTTT. Translated: CASSLEGQGGNTIYF.

The rearrangement links TRBV2 to TRBJ1-2; D possibly corresponds to TRBD1 (5 bases). The germline V gene has CDR1 SNHLY and CDR2 FYNNEI. V dropped 2 bases and J dropped 4 bases, with 8 bases sitting between them. CDR3 size: 13 residues. The CDR3 coding sequence is TGTGCCAGCAGTGAAAGGGGTTCCTATGGCTACACCTTC. Translating gives CASSERGSYGYTF. Based on the CDR3 plus reference TRBV2 and TRBJ1-2, the full variable domain is EPEVTQTPSHQVTQMGQEVILRCVPISNHLYFYWYRQILGQKVEFLVSFYNNEISEKSEIFDDQFSVERPDGSNFTLKIRSTKLEDSAMYFCASSERGSYGYTFGSGTRLTVV.

V and J are TRBV15 and TRBJ2-4; 10 nucleotides agree with TRBD2. The CDR3 spans 15 residues. Germline trimming cut 0 bases from V and 11 bases from J; bases unmatched to any gene: 7. CDR1 and CDR2 (germline): LNHNV, YYDKDF (reference sequence). CDR3 coding DNA: TGTGCCACCAGCAGAGAGCGGCTAGCGGGGGAGGTTCAGTACTTC. Translated: CATSRERLAGEVQYF.

The V gene is TRBV18, the J gene TRBJ2-7; D unclear. This CDR3 region has 16 residues. CDR1 and CDR2 (germline): KGHSH, LQKENI. V gave up 3 bases and J gave up 3 bases, with 18 bases separating them. CDR3 nucleotides: TGTGCCAGCTCACCCTCCGGGCTCTCCTACGGCTACGAGCAGTACTTC. Amino acids: CASSPSGLSYGYEQYF.

The chain recombines TRBV7-2 with TRBJ2-7; 7 bases are a match to TRBD1. This CDR3 is built from 16 residues. Unmatched junction bases numbered 9, after V lost 4 bases and J lost 0 bases. Germline V gives CDR1 SGHTA, CDR2 FQGNSA. The CDR3 DNA sequence: TGTGCCAGCAGCTCCGACCGGGACAGTCGCTCCTACGAGCAGTACTTC. Translated: CASSSDRDSRSYEQYF.

This clone was recorded only once. The chain joins TRBV10-3 to TRBJ1-1; D possibly corresponds to TRBD1 (5 bases). The V gene's germline CDR1 is ENHRY and CDR2 SYGVKD. CDR3 length: 15 residues. The V end lost 4 bases, the J end lost 5 bases, and 17 bases lay between the germline ends. The CDR3 DNA is TGTGCCATCAGTGGGGGGGGAACTTATTTGACTGAAGCTTTCTTT. Translated, it gives CAISGGGTYLTEAFF.

J is TRBJ1-4 and V is TRBV7-2; D remains unclear. CDR1 and CDR2 from the germline V gene are SGHTA and FQGNSA. With 5 bases removed from V and 5 bases from J, the gap between germline ends came to 6 bases. There are 12 residues in the CDR3. This chain's CDR3 is CASSPGNEKLFF. For the CDR3, the DNA is TGTGCCAGCAGCCCGGGGAATGAAAAACTGTTTTTT.

V and J are TRBV6-5 and TRBJ1-1, with D tentatively TRBD1 (5 bases). This CDR3 comprises 13 residues. V lost 2 bases and J 6 bases, leaving 10 bases between the germline ends. The V gene's germline CDR1 is MNHEY and CDR2 SVGAGI. In DNA form, the CDR3 reads TGTGCCAGCAGTTACGCAGGGCGCGCTGAAGCTTTCTTT. Translated, it gives CASSYAGRAEAFF.

This clone showed up just a few times. This CDR3 reads CASSRDPQKQYF. The CDR3 DNA sequence: TGTGCCAGCAGTCGGGACCCCCAAAAGCAGTACTTC. The V and J genes are TRBV28 and TRBJ2-7, with D possibly being TRBD1 or TRBD2 (5 bases each). In germline, CDR1 is MDHEN, CDR2 SYDVKM. The CDR3 contains 12 residues. The V end was cut by 5 bases, the J end by 8 bases, with 13 bases between.

This clone was counted a single time. This chain connects TRBV6-5 to TRBJ2-6; 7 positions agree with TRBD1. The CDR3 is 16 residues long. Unmatched junction bases numbered 2, after V lost 3 bases and J lost 0 bases. Germline V gives CDR1 MNHEY, CDR2 SVGAGI. Here the CDR3 DNA reads TGTGCCAGCAGTTATACAGGGGACTCTGGGGCCAACGTCCTGACTTTC. This translates into CASSYTGDSGANVLTF.